These T cell receptor beta chains were read from a single sample in a study of monozygotic twins with inflammatory bowel disease. TCRdb derives one entry per CDR3 protein from the 5' RACE reads, leaving out DNA. This specimen shows some 210,000 distinct CDR3 sequences; the ten leading clones hold 1.6%. Sequenced sample: blood. The receptors were gathered from a human donor with ulcerative colitis or Crohn's disease, or a healthy co-twin of an affected twin (not recorded which). CDR3s include the opening cysteine and the closing phenylalanine or tryptophan.

>TRBV5-1|14|TRBJ1-1
CASSFSWGGTEAFF
>TRBV7-9|17|TRBJ2-2
CASSFFLGVQNTGELFF
>TRBV5-6|16|TRBJ2-5
CASSFRLAGFQETQYF
>TRBV7-8|15|TRBJ2-7
CASSLLNSLPYEQYF
>TRBV7-7|15|TRBJ2-5
CASSLVGGKEETQYF
>TRBV13|16|TRBJ2-7
CASSLSTSGVPYEQYF
>TRBV12-3/TRBV12-4|12|TRBJ2-2
CASSSRVGELFF
>TRBV4-2|17|TRBJ2-4
CASSFRESGGFVYIQYF
>TRBV19|14|TRBJ2-1
CASSLSTAHNEQFF
>TRBV7-7|13|TRBJ2-3
CASSFGRQDTQYF
>TRBV13|16|TRBJ2-6
CASSPLPVSGVNVLTF
>TRBV20-1|15|TRBJ2-1
CSARMTGTPYNEQFF
>TRBV6-6|14|TRBJ1-6
CASIPGTVNSPLHF
>TRBV20-1|12|TRBJ1-2
CSAPGRSYGYTF
>TRBV20-1|15|TRBJ2-3
CSATLALRSTDTQYF
>TRBV7-2|17|TRBJ2-5
CASSLQLAGDIRDAQYF
>TRBV5-1|15|TRBJ1-1
CASTLRGQGGTEAFF
>TRBV7-9|14|TRBJ1-4
CASSLDRGGEKLFF
>TRBV12-3/TRBV12-4|14|TRBJ2-7
CASSARQGYYEQYF
>TRBV7-9|15|TRBJ1-4
CASRPQQGLNEKLFF
>TRBV5-1|13|TRBJ2-7
CASSLSRTYEQYF
>TRBV3-1|15|TRBJ1-6
CASSQNRVWVSPLHF
>TRBV5-1|16|TRBJ1-1
CASSLSGAWKNTEAFF
>TRBV2|13|TRBJ1-4
CASSRDRGDQLFF
>TRBV5-1|14|TRBJ2-1
CASGNSRSYNEQFF
>TRBV5-1|16|TRBJ2-1
CASSLGEGASYNEQFF
>TRBV20-1|14|TRBJ1-5
CSARWTGGNQPQHF
>TRBV25-1|20|TRBJ2-3
CASSDAIGTLAKESTDTQYF
>TRBV20-1|14|TRBJ1-5
CSADPTGDARKQHF
>TRBV7-2|14|TRBJ1-1
CASSPYQANTEAFF
>TRBV14|15|TRBJ1-6
CASSARVPVRSPLHF
>TRBV10-3|13|TRBJ2-5
CAISGAGQETQYF
>TRBV18|13|TRBJ2-1
CASSPRQDNEQFF
>TRBV12-3/TRBV12-4|15|TRBJ1-1
CASSQGQGTGTEAFF
>TRBV20-1|14|TRBJ2-7
CSARDIGGLDEQYF
>TRBV12-3/TRBV12-4|16|TRBJ2-1
CASSPHKAGTYNEQFF